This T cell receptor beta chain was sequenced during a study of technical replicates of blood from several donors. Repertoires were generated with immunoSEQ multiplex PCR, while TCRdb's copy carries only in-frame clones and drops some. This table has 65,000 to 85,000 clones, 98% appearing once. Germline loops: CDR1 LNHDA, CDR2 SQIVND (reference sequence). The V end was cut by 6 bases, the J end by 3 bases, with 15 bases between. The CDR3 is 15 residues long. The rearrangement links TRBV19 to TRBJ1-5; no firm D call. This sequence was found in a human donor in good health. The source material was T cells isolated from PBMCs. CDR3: CASSQIMEFNQPQHF. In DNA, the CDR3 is TGTGCCAGTAGCCAGATTATGGAGTTCAATCAGCCCCAGCATTTT.